This T cell receptor (beta chain) was documented in a study of blood T cell repertoires in COVID-19. Study-level information: The origin of the acute and convalescent COVID-19 samples was the United States, Italy and Spain. PBMCs, B-cell-depleted T cells, or T cells provided the cDNA or gDNA that made up the material.

Authors' processing steps: The assay estimated nucleated cells by amplifying reference gene primers. Only in-frame clones appear in the TCRdb table, and some are missing; sequencing was by immunoSEQ multiplex PCR. From that table come the V and J calls and clone size; the DNA was used to work out D and trimming. The sample gives roughly 60,000 clones, approximately 85% of which show up once; more than 9.5% is in the top ten. Trimming at V came to 6 bases and at J to 1 base, leaving 13 bases not matched to a gene. CDR3 length: 17 residues. Germline V gene sequence: CDR1 SGHRS, CDR2 YFSETQ. The specimen was peripheral blood. The source is a human donor in a cohort sampled during active COVID-19. This rearrangement joins TRBV5-1 to TRBJ2-5, with 9 nucleotides matching TRBD2. Written as DNA, the CDR3 is TGCGCCAGCACCCGGGGGGTGGCTAGCGGGACCCAAGAGACCCAGTACTTC. This sequence encodes CASTRGVASGTQETQYF.